This passage covers 26 T cell receptor beta chains from one sample sequenced in a study of control samples from healthy donors and cancer patients. The repertoire was sequenced with immunoSEQ multiplex PCR; TCRdb's copy has only in-frame clones and lacks some. The sample carries around 100,000 clones, approximately 90% recorded once. The sequenced material came from PBMCs. These receptor sequences come from a man aged 60-69 years with lung cancer.

The chain links TRBV4-1 to TRBJ1-2, with 7 bases aligning to TRBD1. V gave up 2 bases and J gave up 3 bases; unmatched junction bases: 6. In germline, CDR1 is MGHRA, CDR2 YSYEKL. The CDR3 extends over 15 amino acids. CDR3 amino acids: CASSQPLTGDYGYTF. The CDR3 DNA reads as TGCGCCAGCAGCCAACCTCTCACAGGGGACTATGGCTACACCTTC.

The V and J genes are TRBV5-1 and TRBJ2-3; D possibly corresponds to TRBD2 (6 bases). Germline V CDR1 and CDR2: SGHRS, YFSETQ. V was pared by 0 bases and J by 0 bases, with 11 bases between. The CDR3 has 16 residues. The CDR3 coding sequence is TGCGCCAGCAGCTTGGACGTCAGCGGGAGCACAGATACGCAGTATTTT. Amino acids: CASSLDVSGSTDTQYF.

The V call is TRBV10-3, the J call TRBJ1-2; D unclear. This CDR3 spans 13 amino acids. In germline, CDR1 is ENHRY, CDR2 SYGVKD. Trimming shortened V by 3 bases and J by 4 bases, and 9 bases separated the two germline ends. The CDR3 is CAISDGGIYGYTF. The CDR3 DNA reads as TGTGCCATCAGTGACGGAGGAATCTATGGCTACACCTTC.

A note on this clone: Because the CDR3 is missing its conserved closing phenylalanine or tryptophan, this is likely a read error. The rearrangement joins TRBV5-4 to TRBJ1-1; the D is unclear. The V end lost 5 bases, the J end lost 0 bases, and 8 bases lay between the germline ends. Germline values: CDR1 SGHNT, CDR2 YYREEE (reference sequence). The CDR3 has 13 residues. The CDR3 DNA follows: TGTGCCAGCAGTTGGGGTCTGAACACTGAAGCTTTCCTT. Protein sequence: CASSWGLNTEAFL.

CDR3 residues: CASSLGDRDRSPLHF. Here the CDR3 DNA reads TGTGCCAGCAGCTTAGGGGACAGGGACCGATCACCCCTCCACTTT. The chain links TRBV7-9 to TRBJ1-6, with 9 bases matching TRBD1. This CDR3 has 15 residues. Trimming at V came to 1 base and at J to 10 bases, leaving 5 bases not matched to a gene. Germline CDR1 and CDR2: SEHNR and FQNEAQ (reference sequence).

This chain links TRBV7-3 with TRBJ1-1; tentative D call: TRBD1 (6 bases). V was trimmed by 1 base and J by 4 bases, leaving 10 bases between them. Germline V gene data show CDR1 as SGHTA and CDR2 as FQGTGA. The CDR3 length is 14 residues. The CDR3 nucleotides read TGTGCCAGCAGCTTAATCGGGGGCTCCACTGAAGCTTTCTTT. As protein: CASSLIGGSTEAFF. Based on the CDR3 plus reference TRBV7-3 and TRBJ1-1, the full variable domain is GAGVSQTPSNKVTEKGKYVELRCDPISGHTALYWYRQSLGQGPEFLIYFQGTGAADDSGLPNDRFFAVRPEGSVSTLKIQRTERGDSAVYLCASSLIGGSTEAFFGQGTRLTVV.

This clone appeared a single time. The chain carries TRBV5-1 and TRBJ1-2; D might be TRBD1 (6 bases). The CDR3 length is 15 residues. CDR1 and CDR2 (germline): SGHRS, YFSETQ. V dropped 1 base and J dropped 2 bases, with 12 bases sitting between them. In DNA form, the CDR3 reads TGCGCCAGCAGCTTGAACACAGGGACCAACTATGGCTACACCTTC. It yields the protein CASSLNTGTNYGYTF.

V is TRBV7-2 and J is TRBJ2-7; TRBD2 is a possible D gene (7 bases). Per germline, CDR1 SGHTA and CDR2 FQGNSA. This CDR3 comprises 15 residues. Trimming pared 1 base from V and 2 bases from J, leaving 12 bases between. CDR3 residues: CASSLVGGAAYEQYF. The CDR3, as DNA: TGTGCCAGCAGCTTAGTTGGGGGGGCCGCCTACGAGCAGTACTTC. The whole variable domain, remainder taken from reference TRBV7-2 and TRBJ2-7, is GAGVSQSPSNKVTEKGKDVELRCDPISGHTALYWYRQSLGQGLEFLIYFQGNSAPDKSGLPSDRFSAERTGGSVSTLTIQRTQQEDSAVYLCASSLVGGAAYEQYFGPGTRLTVT.

The chain is built from TRBV7-8 and TRBJ2-5, with 11 bases that match TRBD2. Germline V gene data show CDR1 as SGHVS and CDR2 as FQNEAQ. V trimming: 4 bases; J trimming: 1 base; junction bases outside the gene matches: 14. The CDR3 has 19 residues. The CDR3, as DNA: TGTGCCAGCAGCTCGAGGCTGACTAGCGGGGTTCTTTCCCAAGAGACCCAGTACTTC. Protein sequence: CASSSRLTSGVLSQETQYF.

This clone appeared once. The V gene is TRBV6-5, the J gene TRBJ1-1; D ambiguous. The CDR3 has 14 residues. V was clipped by 6 bases and J by 0 bases, with 11 bases between them. Germline assignment: CDR1 MNHEY and CDR2 SVGAGI. CDR3 DNA sequence: TGTGCCAGCAGATTAGACAAGTTGAACACTGAAGCTTTCTTT. This translates into CASRLDKLNTEAFF.

This clone was counted once. This chain connects TRBV3-1 (or the pseudogene TRBV3-2) to TRBJ2-5; D is unresolved. Trimming cost V 0 bases and J 4 bases, with 12 bases left between them. The CDR3 contains 15 residues. The germline V gene encodes CDR1 LGHDT and CDR2 YNNKEL (reference sequence). The CDR3 DNA reads TGTGCCAGCAGCCAAGAAGAAGGTCGGGCAGAGACCCAGTACTTC. Encoded protein: CASSQEEGRAETQYF.

V and J are TRBV18 and TRBJ1-5; D is uncertain. The CDR3 totals 15 residues. Germline V gene sequence: CDR1 KGHSH, CDR2 LQKENI. V was pared by 3 bases and J by 4 bases, with 13 bases between. In DNA form, the CDR3 reads TGTGCCAGCTCACCTGGGAGGCTGGAAAATCAGCCCCAGCATTTT. Its translation: CASSPGRLENQPQHF.

This chain uses TRBV5-6 with TRBJ2-3; the D call may be TRBD1 or TRBD2 (6 bases each). V was trimmed by 3 bases and J by 8 bases, leaving 19 bases between them. CDR3 length equals 15 residues. Germline CDR1 SGHDT, CDR2 YYEEEE. CDR3 protein: CASSSPSAKGGTQYF. The CDR3 bases are TGTGCCAGCAGCTCCCCTAGCGCCAAAGGGGGTACGCAGTATTTT. The full variable domain, in which reference TRBV5-6 and TRBJ2-3 provide the parts outside the CDR3, is DAGVTQSPTHLIKTRGQQVTLRCSPKSGHDTVSWYQQALGQGPQFIFQYYEEEERQRGNFPDRFSGHQFPNYSSELNVNALLLGDSALYLCASSSPSAKGGTQYFGPGTRLTVL.

This clone was seen only once. The V call is TRBV11-2, the J call TRBJ1-3; 7 nucleotides agree with TRBD1. CDR1 is SGHAT, CDR2 FQNNGV, per germline. This CDR3 comprises 14 residues. Trimming removed 5 bases from V and 4 bases from J; junction bases left unmatched: 5. Written as DNA, the CDR3 is TGTGCCAGCAGCCTTCGGGACAGCGGAAACACCATATATTTT. As protein: CASSLRDSGNTIYF.

The chain couples TRBV7-9 to TRBJ2-1; 7 bases map to TRBD2. This CDR3 comprises 18 residues. Looked up from germline, CDR1 is SEHNR and CDR2 is FQNEAQ (reference sequence). Trimming took 5 bases from V and 3 from J; bases not matched to a gene: 16. This CDR3 reads CASSPRWGAGNIYNEQFF. CDR3 in DNA: TGTGCCAGCAGCCCCCGCTGGGGAGCGGGGAATATCTACAATGAGCAGTTCTTC.

The CDR3 spells CASSQGTVTGELFF. In DNA, the CDR3 is TGTGCCAGCTCACAAGGGACAGTCACCGGGGAGCTGTTTTTT. The chain joins TRBV18 to TRBJ2-2; 7 bases align to TRBD1. V lost 4 bases and J lost 4; bases outside the gene matches: 3. This CDR3 has 14 amino acids. Germline assignment: CDR1 KGHSH and CDR2 LQKENI.

The chain employs TRBV10-1 and TRBJ2-1, with D uncertain. V was clipped by 2 bases and J by 4 bases, with 9 bases between them. Germline CDR1 and CDR2: WNHNN and SYGVQD (reference sequence). CDR3 size: 14 residues. The CDR3 is CASSEAHPYNEQFF. In nucleotides, the CDR3 is TGCGCCAGCAGTGAGGCTCACCCATACAATGAGCAGTTCTTC.

The chain is built from TRBV3-1 (or the pseudogene TRBV3-2) and TRBJ1-4; unclear D gene. Deletions cut 1 base from V and 7 bases from J, with 13 bases between. The germline gives CDR1 LGHDT, CDR2 YNNKEL (reference sequence). The CDR3 length is 15 residues. CDR3 sequence (DNA): TGTGCCAGCAGCCAAGGAACAGTAATGGTTGAAAAACTGTTTTTT. Its protein is CASSQGTVMVEKLFF.

CDR3: CSAGEHQETQYF. The CDR3 DNA reads as TGCAGTGCTGGTGAGCACCAAGAGACCCAGTACTTC. The rearrangement uses TRBV20-1 and TRBJ2-5; D ambiguous. Trimming removed 5 bases at V and 0 bases at J, with 7 bases between. Germline CDR1 is DFQATT and CDR2 is SNEGSKA (reference sequence). The CDR3 sequence is 12 residues long.

The J gene is TRBJ2-2, the V gene TRBV18; 7 nucleotides agree with TRBD1. Unmatched junction bases numbered 7, after V lost 2 bases and J lost 1 base. The CDR3 consists of 17 residues. Germline V gives CDR1 KGHSH, CDR2 LQKENI. CDR3 sequence: CASSPTPGQQNTGELFF. CDR3 nucleotides: TGTGCCAGCTCACCAACTCCGGGACAGCAGAACACCGGGGAGCTGTTTTTT. Supplemented by reference TRBV18 and TRBJ2-2, the full variable domain reads NAGVMQNPRHLVRRRGQEARLRCSPMKGHSHVYWYRQLPEEGLKFMVYLQKENIIDESGMPKERFSAEFPKEGPSILRIQQVVRGDSAAYFCASSPTPGQQNTGELFFGEGSRLTVL.

The V call is TRBV11-3, the J call TRBJ2-2, with a weak D call TRBD2 (5 bases). V was cut by 5 bases and J by 7 bases, with 20 bases left in between. This CDR3 is 16 amino acids long. The V gene's germline CDR1 is SGHNT and CDR2 YENEEA. CDR3 loop: CASSQIRGNPHGELFF. In DNA, the CDR3 is TGTGCCAGCAGCCAAATCAGAGGGAACCCCCACGGGGAGCTGTTTTTT. Combining the CDR3 with reference TRBV11-3 and TRBJ2-2 gives the whole variable domain EAGVVQSPRYKIIEKKQPVAFWCNPISGHNTLYWYLQNLGQGPELLIRYENEEAVDDSQLPKDRFSAERLKGVDSTLKIQPAELGDSAVYLCASSQIRGNPHGELFFGEGSRLTVL.

This clone was recorded only once. The chain employs TRBV12-3 or TRBV12-4 and TRBJ2-5; D ambiguous. V lost 8 bases and J 4 bases, leaving 8 bases between the germline ends. The CDR3 consists of 11 residues. The CDR3 loop is CASSLVETQYF. The CDR3 DNA reads TGTGCCAGCTCTTTAGTAGAGACCCAGTACTTC.

This clone was counted once. V is TRBV6-5 and J is TRBJ2-2; D gene uncertain. CDR1 is MNHEY, CDR2 SVGAGI, per germline. Trimming pared 2 bases from V and 4 bases from J, leaving 5 bases between. The CDR3 sequence is 13 residues long. CDR3 coding DNA: TGTGCCAGCAGTTACAATCCCACCGGGGAGCTGTTTTTT. Residues: CASSYNPTGELFF.

In its sample, this clone was seen a few times. The chain carries TRBV20-1 and TRBJ2-3; no reliable D call. The CDR3 has 15 residues. Deletions cut 3 bases from V and 0 bases from J, with 13 bases between. Per germline, CDR1 DFQATT and CDR2 SNEGSKA (reference sequence). CDR3 amino acids: CSASTVAVSTDTQYF. DNA of the CDR3: TGCAGTGCTAGTACCGTTGCGGTTAGCACAGATACGCAGTATTTT.

Here the CDR3 DNA reads TGTGCCAGCAGCTTAGAGGCGACGGTGGAGCAGTACGTC. Protein: CASSLEATVEQYV. The rearrangement uses TRBV7-2 and TRBJ2-7; D is unresolved. The V end was cut by 1 base, the J end by 7 bases, with 11 bases between. The V gene's germline CDR1 is SGHTA and CDR2 FQGNSA. The CDR3 runs to 13 residues.

The chain couples TRBV3-1 (or the pseudogene TRBV3-2) to TRBJ1-1, with a tentative D call TRBD1 (6 bases). V was trimmed by 4 bases and J by 1 base, leaving 13 bases between them. The CDR3 consists of 15 residues. Looked up from germline, CDR1 is LGHDT and CDR2 is YNNKEL (reference sequence). The CDR3 nucleotides are TGTGCCAGCAGCCCGAGAGGGGGGCAGAACACTGAAGCTTTCTTT. Protein: CASSPRGGQNTEAFF.